In this sample, the clone carrying this T cell receptor beta chain turned up a few times. Its antigen is not identified. This entry is derived from a study of T cell responses to AZD1222 COVID-19 vaccine. General observations from the study: Repertoires in all cases were sampled only once the peak T cell response had passed. After two AZD1222 doses, spike-specific TCR breadth and depth rose versus day 0. Females made up more of the donors, who were largely white British, and clonal diversity may have come out too low.

CDR1 is MNHEY and CDR2 is SMNVEV in the germline V gene (reference sequence). The CDR3 is 17 amino acids. Between the trimmed V and J ends, which lost 5 bases and 7 bases, there was a span of 24 bases. Sequencing was performed with immunoSEQ multiplex PCR; in TCRdb, only in-frame clones are kept and a portion is missing. The sample records around 80,000 clones, approximately 90% being singletons. This sequence was found in an adult in good health. The gene calls are TRBV27 and TRBJ1-5; perhaps TRBD1 as D (6 bases). The sample here was peripheral blood, taken on day 0 of AZD1222 vaccination. DNA for the CDR3: TGTGCCAGCAGTCCCTACGCCTTACAGGGTGGGAGACAGCCCCAGCATTTT. The encoded protein is CASSPYALQGGRQPQHF.